The clone carrying this T cell receptor (beta chain) was seen more than once but under ten times. Antigen specificity is unknown. An Oncomine TCR Beta short-read assay was used to sequence the DNA from cultured CD4+ T cells. DNA came from CD4+ T cells after culture. Using its own MiXCR run on the PCR reads, TCRdb lists one record per CDR3 protein. The repertoire consists of roughly 9,900 distinct CDR3 sequences, with 30% to 35% occurring once and the leading ten covering approximately 8.8%. The CDR3 spans 14 residues. V lost 10 bases and J lost 1; bases outside the gene matches: 7. Germline lookup yields CDR1 MDHEN and CDR2 SYDVKM. This entry is derived from a study of vaccination and CD4 T cells after COVID-19. The overall study: The convalescent population consisted of six males and four females, two of whom were of Hispanic ethnicity. Post-COVID specimens were obtained a median 101 days after diagnosis (range 35 to 161).

The treatment denotes: approximately 11-day PBMC culture with coronavirus spike peptide pools or control peptides (ViraFEST assay). The material sequenced was CD4+ T cells from blood, cultured in vitro. This clonotype was sampled from a human donor who had recovered from COVID-19. The J gene is TRBJ2-3, the V gene TRBV28; 8 bases are a match to TRBD2. In DNA, the CDR3 is TGTGCCATCCGGGGGGGAAGGGGCACAGATACGCAGTATTTT. Translated: CAIRGGRGTDTQYF.